Listed here are 8 T cell receptor beta chains from one sample, sequenced in a study of shared clonotypes between healthy human individuals. Only in-frame clones appear in the TCRdb table, and some are missing; sequencing was by immunoSEQ multiplex PCR. The sample includes approximately 1.5 million clones, 98% of them seen just once. Sequencing input: naive CD4+ T cells sorted from blood. Subset defined: CD45RA+ positively selected. These receptors all stem from a man under 40 in good health.

The V call is TRBV30, the J call TRBJ2-3; 7 positions agree with TRBD2. The V gene end was trimmed by 0 bases and the J gene end by 5 bases; junction bases not matched to a gene: 5. CDR1 and CDR2 (germline): GTSNPN, SVGIG (reference sequence). The CDR3 contains 14 residues. CDR3 amino acids: CAWSVRSGKDTQYF. The CDR3 bases are TGTGCCTGGAGTGTGAGGAGCGGGAAAGATACGCAGTATTTT.

V and J are TRBV7-7 and TRBJ2-2, with D perhaps given as TRBD1 or TRBD2 (5 bases each). The germline CDR1 and CDR2 sequences are SSHAT and FNYEAQ (reference sequence). The germline V and J ends were trimmed by 1 base and 4 bases, with 22 bases remaining between them. There are 19 residues in the CDR3. Here the CDR3 reads CASSLGAPGTLLGTGELFF. The CDR3 DNA reads as TGTGCCAGCAGCTTAGGGGCCCCCGGGACCCTCTTAGGCACCGGGGAGCTGTTTTTT.

The V and J genes are TRBV6-5 and TRBJ1-1, with TRBD1 as a possible D gene (5 bases). The CDR3 length is 16 residues. Trimming pared 2 bases from V and 5 bases from J, leaving 18 bases between. CDR1 is MNHEY, CDR2 SVGAGI, per germline. In DNA form, the CDR3 reads TGTGCCAGCAGTTACCTTCATTCAGCGGGGGGGACTGAAGCTTTCTTT. It translates to CASSYLHSAGGTEAFF.

V usage is TRBV28 and J usage is TRBJ2-7, with D hard to call. The length of the CDR3 is 14 residues. The V gene's germline CDR1 is MDHEN and CDR2 SYDVKM. Trimming left V 6 bases short and J 2 bases short, with 14 bases between. The CDR3 loop is CASRSTGPPYEQYF. The CDR3 coding sequence is TGTGCCAGCAGATCAACCGGGCCGCCCTACGAGCAGTACTTC.

This chain uses TRBV29-1 with TRBJ2-3; D unclear. The CDR3 covers 14 residues. Germline V gene data show CDR1 as SQVTM and CDR2 as ANQGSEA. V lost 5 bases, J lost 0 bases, and 12 bases lay in between. The CDR3 nucleotides are TGCAGCGTTCGGGTCAGGATAAGCACAGATACGCAGTATTTT. It encodes CSVRVRISTDTQYF.

This chain joins TRBV7-2 and TRBJ2-7, with D possibly TRBD1 on 5 matching bases. The ends were cut back, 2 bases at V and 2 bases at J, with 10 bases in the middle. Germline V CDR1 and CDR2: SGHTA, FQGNSA. This CDR3 has 14 residues. This CDR3 is CASSLKQGTYEQYF. DNA of the CDR3: TGTGCCAGCAGCTTAAAGCAGGGAACCTACGAGCAGTACTTC.

This clone was counted once. CDR3 in DNA: TGTGCCAGCAGCTTGGGACCTCCCGCAAACTACAATGAGCAGTTCTTC. Translating gives CASSLGPPANYNEQFF. The chain uses TRBV5-6 and TRBJ2-1; D remains unclear. This CDR3 is 16 amino acids long. Germline V gene sequence: CDR1 SGHDT, CDR2 YYEEEE. Trimming pared 0 bases from V and 3 bases from J, leaving 13 bases between.

This chain links TRBV19 with TRBJ1-3, with D hard to call. CDR1 and CDR2 from the germline V gene are LNHDA and SQIVND (reference sequence). V was clipped by 5 bases and J by 0 bases, with 8 bases between them. CDR3 length equals 14 residues. In DNA, the CDR3 is TGTGCCAGTAGTTCCTGGGGCTCTGGAAACACCATATATTTT. This codes for CASSSWGSGNTIYF.